In its sample, the clone carrying this T cell receptor beta chain was seen a few times. This sample stems from a study of human T cells and chemical hapten exposure. Trimming left V 0 bases short and J 6 bases short, with 14 bases between. CDR3 length: 14 residues. Germline loops: CDR1 DFQATT, CDR2 SNEGSKA (reference sequence). Time point denoted: pre-sensitization, week 0. The sample's treatment: therapeutic diphenylcyclopropenone sensitization with weekly scalp DPC. One entry per CDR3 protein, called by TCRdb with MiXCR from the RACE reads. Of 150,000 to 200,000 distinct CDR3 sequences in the sample, about 31% were seen once.

The chain joins TRBV20-1 to TRBJ1-1; D gene unclear. The starting material was whole blood, obtained in connection with sensitization to the hapten diphenylcyclopropenone (DPC). This receptor was identified in a woman in her twenties or thirties with alopecia areata. Some clones in this sample may be carry-over from other donors' samples. CDR3 in amino acids: CSARDLGNGAEAFF. Here the CDR3 DNA reads TGCAGTGCTAGAGATCTAGGGAACGGGGCTGAAGCTTTCTTT.